This paragraph reports one TCR beta chain. The target antigen is unknown. The sample is drawn from a study of T-cell memory formation after mild COVID-19. CDR3 length: 14 residues. Germline lookup yields CDR1 LNHDA and CDR2 SQIVND (reference sequence). V lost 3 bases and J lost 4, with 12 bases in between. From 5'RACE with constant-segment primers came TCR alpha and TCR beta cDNA libraries that carried sample barcodes and UMIs. One entry per CDR3 protein results from TCRdb running MiXCR on the 5' RACE reads. The table has under 300,000 distinct CDR3 sequences, about a sixth seen once; the top ten hold roughly 3.6%. Study observations and caveats: That cross-reactive memory joined was suggested by some responding clones appearing in pre-infection memory.

V and J are TRBV19 and TRBJ1-2; the D is unclear. The receptor was isolated from a man younger than 35 who had mild COVID-19 (a few samples of this study predate the infection). Cell type and time point are not known. The sample taken for sequencing was PBMCs or a T cell subset sorted from them (not recorded which). Here the CDR3 reads CASSMALEIYGYTF. CDR3 in DNA: TGTGCCAGTAGTATGGCCTTGGAGATCTATGGCTACACCTTC.